These T cell receptor beta chains were read from a single sample in a study of early T cells in non-severe SARS-CoV-2 infection. TCRdb reprocessed the 5' RACE reads with MiXCR, giving one entry per CDR3 protein. The profile shows under 100,000 distinct CDR3 sequences, roughly an eighth of them singletons. Sequenced sample: whole blood. Receptors were obtained from an adult who was a healthcare worker with PCR-confirmed SARS-CoV-2 infection or an uninfected control (not recorded which). CDR3s include the opening cysteine and the closing phenylalanine or tryptophan. D genes are given only for firm matches. The size entry is marked missing in some rows and otherwise reads once, few, many or a size class.

>NA|TRBV19|NA|TRBJ1-4
CASSGQIQAEKLFF
>few|TRBV13|TRBD2|TRBJ2-7
CASSLFLPGGPWEQYF
>few|TRBV7-9|TRBD1|TRBJ1-4
CASSLEGTANEKLFF
>many|TRBV6-6|TRBD1|TRBJ1-1
CASKETGPNTEAFF
>many|TRBV6-1|NA|TRBJ2-3
CASISTPRATQYF
>many|TRBV30|NA|TRBJ2-7
CAWSGELVNEQYF
>many|TRBV3-1|NA|TRBJ1-3
CASSQDRSRGPGNTIYF
>few|TRBV16|NA|TRBJ2-1
CASSQRWTDLGDFSYNEQFF
>once|TRBV4-3|NA|TRBJ2-5
CASSQDLARDPQETQYF
>few|TRBV5-4|TRBD1|TRBJ1-2
CASSLVRTGNGYTF
>many|TRBV7-8|TRBD2|TRBJ2-3
CASSLLAGGRTDTQYF
>many|TRBV18|NA|TRBJ2-7
CASSLKAGYEQYF
>NA|TRBV7-9|NA|TRBJ1-1
CASSGGGVFNTEAFF
>NA|TRBV19|NA|TRBJ1-1
CASSMLGSGDTEAFF
>many|TRBV6-5|NA|TRBJ2-3
CASRLAASTDTQYF
>NA|TRBV2|NA|TRBJ2-2
CASSAAQRGELFF
>many|TRBV7-9|NA|TRBJ2-1
CASSYITEQFF
>many|TRBV10-3|NA|TRBJ2-3
CATEESTERGWYSTDTQYF
>NA|TRBV5-1|TRBD1|TRBJ2-3
CASSRDRGLDTQYF
>many|TRBV6-2/TRBV6-3|TRBD2|TRBJ2-1
CASRKPGLAGTIEQFF
>NA|TRBV15|NA|TRBJ1-1
CATSRGLTMNTEAFF
>NA|TRBV12-3/TRBV12-4|NA|TRBJ1-2
CASSPVGVDNYGYTF
>few|TRBV9|NA|TRBJ2-3
CASSVVGAAGQDTQYF
>few|TRBV29-1|NA|TRBJ2-1
CSSRLLDWGSNEQFF
>many|TRBV30|NA|TRBJ2-1
CAWRIPWGNNEQFF
>NA|TRBV6-2/TRBV6-3|NA|TRBJ1-1
CASSRRRDTEAFF
>many|TRBV7-9|NA|TRBJ2-1
CASSPGGDWQFF
>NA|TRBV2|NA|TRBJ1-5
CASRDGNQPQHF
>NA|TRBV5-6|NA|TRBJ2-1
CASTQSVSNEQFF
>NA|TRBV7-2|TRBD2|TRBJ2-1
CASSLVASGGPQFF
>NA|TRBV19|NA|TRBJ1-2
CASRYRQDTNYGYTF
>NA|TRBV3-1|NA|TRBJ2-4
CASSQGTGFTIQYF
>many|TRBV7-9|NA|TRBJ2-1
CASSLVRGGPDNEQFF
>NA|TRBV27|TRBD1|TRBJ2-5
CASSLGTGRRETQYF
>few|TRBV7-2|NA|TRBJ2-1
CASRPPDRGLYNEQFF
>many|TRBV27|TRBD2|TRBJ2-3
CASGERGDDTQYF
>many|TRBV10-3|TRBD2|TRBJ2-1
CAISPHSLAGGPNEQFF
>many|TRBV7-2|NA|TRBJ1-1
CASSLGRGNTEAFF
>many|TRBV10-1|NA|TRBJ1-5
CASSRGYSNQPQHF
>many|TRBV29-1|TRBD2|TRBJ2-1
CSVAFLAGGPEQFF
>many|TRBV9|TRBD2|TRBJ2-5
CASSPGLAGGETQYF
>many|TRBV20-1|NA|TRBJ1-5
CSARVGRLEGGNQPQHF
>many|TRBV11-2|TRBD1|TRBJ2-3
CASSAQGIRDTQYF
>NA|TRBV10-3|NA|TRBJ2-7
CAISDEHPSEQYF
>NA|TRBV4-3|NA|TRBJ2-5
CASSQDYFPRGPQETQYF
>NA|TRBV3-1|NA|TRBJ2-7
CASSHRRSYEQYF
>NA|TRBV29-1|NA|TRBJ1-1
CSVEGGGHTEAFF
>many|TRBV10-2|NA|TRBJ1-1
CASSGGSLPEAFF
>NA|TRBV3-1|NA|TRBJ1-1
CASSHPGVKGTEAFF
>NA|TRBV20-1|TRBD1|TRBJ1-2
CSAIPGGIANYGYTF
>NA|TRBV6-5|NA|TRBJ2-6
CASRPRGTGANVLTF
>NA|TRBV11-2|TRBD1|TRBJ2-7
CASSEYRGEWVGEQYF